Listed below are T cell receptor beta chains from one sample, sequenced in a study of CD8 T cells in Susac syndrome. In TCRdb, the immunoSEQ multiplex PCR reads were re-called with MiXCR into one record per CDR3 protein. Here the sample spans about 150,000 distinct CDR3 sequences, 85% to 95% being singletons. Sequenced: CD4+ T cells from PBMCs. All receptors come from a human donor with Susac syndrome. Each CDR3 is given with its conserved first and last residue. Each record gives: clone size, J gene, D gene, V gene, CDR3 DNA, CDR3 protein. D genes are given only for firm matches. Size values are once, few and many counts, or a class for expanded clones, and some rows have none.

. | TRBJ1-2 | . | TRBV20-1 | TGCAGTGCTGTGACAGGAGATGGCTACACCTTC | CSAVTGDGYTF
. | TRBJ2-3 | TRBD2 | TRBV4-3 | TGCGCCAGCAGCCAAGAACTTCCCGTGGCGGGGGGGGTCACAGATACGCAGTATTTT | CASSQELPVAGGVTDTQYF
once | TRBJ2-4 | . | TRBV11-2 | TGTGCCAGCAGCCGATCTGACATTCAGTACTTC | CASSRSDIQYF
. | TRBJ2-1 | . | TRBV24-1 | TGTGCCACCAGTGGATCCGTGGGTGATGAGCAGTTCTTC | CATSGSVGDEQFF
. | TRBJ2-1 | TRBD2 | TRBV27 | TGTGCCAGCCTTCCTGTCCCGGGACTAGCTATTGAGCAGTTCTTC | CASLPVPGLAIEQFF
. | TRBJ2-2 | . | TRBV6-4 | TGTGCCAGCAGTGACTCGACTCAGGGGTCCGGGGAGCTGTTTTTT | CASSDSTQGSGELFF
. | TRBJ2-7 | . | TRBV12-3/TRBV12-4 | TGTGCCAGCAGTTTTTCGGGGTTTGGCGAGCAGTACTTC | CASSFSGFGEQYF
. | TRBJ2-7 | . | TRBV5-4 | TGTGCCAGCAGCTTGATGCAAGTTGGCTACGAGCAGTACTTC | CASSLMQVGYEQYF
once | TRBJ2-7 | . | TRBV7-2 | TGTGCCAGCAGCTTAGGATACAGAGACTACGAGCAGTACTTC | CASSLGYRDYEQYF
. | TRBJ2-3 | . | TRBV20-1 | TGCAGTGCGGGGGGATCGGGCGATACGCAGTATTTT | CSAGGSGDTQYF
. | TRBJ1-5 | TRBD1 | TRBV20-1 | TGCAGTGCAACGACAGGGATAAATCAGCCCCAGCATTTT | CSATTGINQPQHF
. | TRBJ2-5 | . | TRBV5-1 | TGCGCCAGCAGCGCTGGCCCGTCGGGGCAAGAGACCCAGTACTTC | CASSAGPSGQETQYF
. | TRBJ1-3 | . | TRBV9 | TGTGCCAGCAGCGAGTCCCGCTCTGGAAACACCATATATTTT | CASSESRSGNTIYF
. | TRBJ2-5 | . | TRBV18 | TGTGCCAGCTCACCGTTAGCACCCCCAAAAGAGACCCAGTACTTC | CASSPLAPPKETQYF
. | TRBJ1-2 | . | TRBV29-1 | TGCAGCGTTTTCCAGGGCCTTCAGGCGGACTATGGCTACACCTTC | CSVFQGLQADYGYTF
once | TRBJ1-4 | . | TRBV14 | TGTGCCAGCAGCCAGATTGAAGAAAAACTGTTTTTT | CASSQIEEKLFF
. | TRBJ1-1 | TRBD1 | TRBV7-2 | TGTGCCAGCAGCAAACTAGGACAGGGCACTGAAGCTTTCTTT | CASSKLGQGTEAFF
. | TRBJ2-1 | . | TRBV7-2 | TGTGCCAGCATAGGGAGGAATTCCAATGAGCAGTTCTTC | CASIGRNSNEQFF
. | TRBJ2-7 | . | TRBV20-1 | TGCAGTGCTAGAGTCGGAGGGGCATTCTCCTACGAGCAGTACTTC | CSARVGGAFSYEQYF
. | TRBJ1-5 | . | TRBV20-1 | TGCAGTGCACTAGCTGCAGGGTTAGATCAGCCCCAGCATTTT | CSALAAGLDQPQHF
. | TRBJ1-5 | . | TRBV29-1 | TGCAGCGTTGTTATGACGGGCAATCAGCCCCAGCATTTT | CSVVMTGNQPQHF
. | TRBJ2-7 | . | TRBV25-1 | TGTGCCAGCAGTGGCCCCAGCTCCTACGAGCAGTACTTC | CASSGPSSYEQYF
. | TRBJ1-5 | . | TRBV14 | TGTGCCAGCAGCCAAGATTCCGGTCAGCCCCAGCATTTT | CASSQDSGQPQHF
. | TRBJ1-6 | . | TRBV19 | TGTGCCAGTAGTATACAGGGGAGGGTAAATTCACCCCTCCACTTT | CASSIQGRVNSPLHF
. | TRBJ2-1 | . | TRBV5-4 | TGTGCCAGCAGCGACGGTAGCTGGAGCTCCTACAATGAGCAGTTCTTC | CASSDGSWSSYNEQFF
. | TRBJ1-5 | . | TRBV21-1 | TGTGCCAGCAGCATAAATCAGCCCCAGCATTTT | CASSINQPQHF
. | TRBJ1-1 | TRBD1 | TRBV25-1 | TGTGCCAGCAGTACCCGACAGGGACCTGAAGCTTTCTTT | CASSTRQGPEAFF
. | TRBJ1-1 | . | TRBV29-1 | TGCAGCGTTGAATCTCAAAAGAACACTGAAGCTTTCTTT | CSVESQKNTEAFF
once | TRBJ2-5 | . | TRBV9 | TGTGCCAGCAGCGTAGGAAGGGAAGGGACCCAGTACTTC | CASSVGREGTQYF
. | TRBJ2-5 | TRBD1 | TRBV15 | TGTGCCACCCTAAGGACAGGGCAGGGAGAGACCCAGTACTTC | CATLRTGQGETQYF
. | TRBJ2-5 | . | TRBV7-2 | TGTGCCAGCAGCTTACTGCATGCTGAAGAGACCCAGTACTTC | CASSLLHAEETQYF
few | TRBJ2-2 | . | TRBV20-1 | TGCAGTGCTGGTACTACCGGGGAGCTGTTTTTT | CSAGTTGELFF
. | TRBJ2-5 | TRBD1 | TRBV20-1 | TGCAGTGCTAGGCCGACAGGGGGCCGAGAGACCCAGTACTTC | CSARPTGGRETQYF
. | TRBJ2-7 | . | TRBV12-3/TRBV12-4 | TGTGCCAGCAGTCTCAACAGGGACCACGAGCAGTACTTC | CASSLNRDHEQYF
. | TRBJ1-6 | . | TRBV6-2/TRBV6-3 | TGTGCCAGCAGTTACGGGCAGGGCGTTAATTCACCCCTCCACTTT | CASSYGQGVNSPLHF
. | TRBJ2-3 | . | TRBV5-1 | TGCGCCAGCAGCTTGGCTCCAGGCGGCGATACGCAGTATTTT | CASSLAPGGDTQYF
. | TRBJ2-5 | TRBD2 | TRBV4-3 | TGCGCCAGCAGCCCCGAGGTAGCGGGGCCCCACCAAGAGACCCAGTACTTC | CASSPEVAGPHQETQYF
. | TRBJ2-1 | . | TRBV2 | TGTGCCAGCAGTAAGAGTGTCGCTAATGAGCAGTTCTTC | CASSKSVANEQFF
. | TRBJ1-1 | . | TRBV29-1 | TGCAGCGTTGCTGGACTACTGAACACTGAAGCTTTCTTT | CSVAGLLNTEAFF
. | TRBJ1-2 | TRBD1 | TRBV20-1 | TGCAGTGCCGAGGGACAGTCCTATGGCTACACCTTC | CSAEGQSYGYTF
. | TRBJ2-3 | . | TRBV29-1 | TGCAGCGTTGAGGGTAGCGTTACGCAGTATTTT | CSVEGSVTQYF
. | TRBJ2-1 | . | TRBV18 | TGTGCCAGCTCACCTGTTCTACATGAGCAGTTCTTC | CASSPVLHEQFF
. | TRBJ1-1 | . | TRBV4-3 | TGCGCCAGCAGCCAAGACGGGGGGGGGCAAGCTTTCTTT | CASSQDGGGQAFF
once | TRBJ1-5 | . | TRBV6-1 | TGTGCCAGCAGTGGGAGCGGGAACTATCAGCCCCAGCATTTT | CASSGSGNYQPQHF
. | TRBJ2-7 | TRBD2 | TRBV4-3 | TGCGCCAGCAGCCACAGTAGCGGGGGGGACTACGAGCAGTACTTC | CASSHSSGGDYEQYF
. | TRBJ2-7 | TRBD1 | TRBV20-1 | TGCAGTGTTTACACAGGGGGATCCTACGAGCAGTACTTC | CSVYTGGSYEQYF
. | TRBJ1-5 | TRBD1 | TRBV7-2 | TGTGCCAGCAGCCCCGGGACAGGGCTGAGACAGCCCCAGCATTTT | CASSPGTGLRQPQHF
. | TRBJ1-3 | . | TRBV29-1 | TGCAGCGTAGTTACAGGGTCTGGAAACACCATATATTTT | CSVVTGSGNTIYF
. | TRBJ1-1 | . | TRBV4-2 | TGTGCCAGCAGCCCCATCCGGGCGGGACTGAACACTGAAGCTTTCTTT | CASSPIRAGLNTEAFF
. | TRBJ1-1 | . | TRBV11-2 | TGTGCCAGCAGCCGGGGCCTCCAGAACACTGAAGCTTTCTTT | CASSRGLQNTEAFF
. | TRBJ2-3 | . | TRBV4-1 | TGCGCCAGCAGCCAAGGGCCGGCTTTGCCAGATACGCAGTATTTT | CASSQGPALPDTQYF
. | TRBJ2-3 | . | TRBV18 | TGTGCCAGCTCTAGTGACGCAGATACGCAGTATTTT | CASSSDADTQYF
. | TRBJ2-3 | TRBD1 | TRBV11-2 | TGTGCCAGCAGCTTTGACAGGGCGGGAGATACGCAGTATTTT | CASSFDRAGDTQYF
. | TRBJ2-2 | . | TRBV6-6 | TGTGCCGGGAGTACCGGGGAGGTAGACACCGGGGAGCTGTTTTTT | CAGSTGEVDTGELFF
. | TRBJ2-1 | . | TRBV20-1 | TGCAGTGCTAGGCCCACTAGAGCGGGTTTCTACAATGAGCAGTTCTTC | CSARPTRAGFYNEQFF
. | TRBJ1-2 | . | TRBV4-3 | TGCGCCAGCAACCAAGATTTCACAGCCTCGGGTGGCTACACCTTC | CASNQDFTASGGYTF
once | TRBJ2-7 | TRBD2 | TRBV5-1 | TGCGCCAGCAGCTTTAGCGGGGGCCCCTCCTACGAGCAGTACTTC | CASSFSGGPSYEQYF
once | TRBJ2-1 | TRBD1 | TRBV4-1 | TGCGCCAGCAGCCAAGTTTGGGGACAGAGAAACAATGAGCAGTTCTTC | CASSQVWGQRNNEQFF
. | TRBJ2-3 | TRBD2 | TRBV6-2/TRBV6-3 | TGTGCCAGCAGCCGCGGACTAGCTGGAGATACGCAGTATTTT | CASSRGLAGDTQYF